This entry is about one T cell receptor (beta chain). Its antigen is still unknown. Per the germline V gene, CDR1 is MDHEN and CDR2 is SYDVKM. J was trimmed by 0 bases and V by 2 bases; bases with no gene match: 1. The CDR3 consists of 15 residues. This specimen belongs to a study of beta chain features in type 1 diabetes. The entirety of the isolated RNA underwent reverse transcription, so expressed TCRB transcripts were sequenced. Several million reads on average were seen across naive, central memory and regulatory T cell samples. Profiling relied on immunoSEQ multiplex PCR, and the TCRdb table lists in-frame clones only, not all of them. The table lists under 450,000 clones, approximately 16% of them singletons. Naive, central memory, regulatory and stem cell-like memory cells within the CD4+ compartment were sorted using CD45RO/CCR7/CD25/CD127/CD95/CD27. Study findings and constraints: Since sequencing was performed on cDNA, cells with high TCR expression could be over-represented. Diminished insertions and augmented deletions at VDJ junctions characterized type 1 diabetes patients.

The chain joins TRBV28 to TRBJ1-5; 7 positions match TRBD1. The sample comprised naive CD4+ T cells from blood. The sequence derives from a woman between 18 and 29 years old in good health. The chain's CDR3 is CASSLNRGSNQPQHF. The CDR3 bases are TGTGCCAGCAGTTTAAACAGGGGTAGCAATCAGCCCCAGCATTTT.